These T cell receptor beta chains were read from a single sample in a study of T cell repertoires in cytomegalovirus infection. TCRdb called the reads again in MiXCR, with one record for every CDR3 protein. The table has around 740,000 distinct CDR3 sequences, 35% to 45% seen once. Sequenced input: PBMCs. The receptors originated from a human donor in good health (CMV status not recorded). Some clones in this sample may be carry-over from other donors' samples. CDR3s include the opening cysteine and the closing phenylalanine or tryptophan. D genes are given only for firm matches. The size of a clone is reported for some rows only, either as once, few or many, or as a class for expanded clones.

d_call j_call clone_size v_call cdr3_aa cdr3_nt
NA TRBJ1-1 NA TRBV4-1 CASSQLKGMNTEAFF TGCGCCAGCAGCCAATTAAAGGGAATGAACACTGAAGCTTTCTTT
TRBD1 TRBJ1-3 few TRBV7-9 CASSSQGTSGNTIYF TGTGCCAGCAGCTCACAGGGGACGTCCGGAAACACCATATATTTT
NA TRBJ2-1 NA TRBV24-1 CATSDLPQAEQFF TGTGCCACCAGTGATTTACCGCAGGCCGAGCAGTTCTTC
TRBD1 TRBJ1-5 NA TRBV5-6 CASSLRGQGQPQHF TGTGCCAGCAGCTTGAGGGGGCAGGGTCAGCCCCAGCATTTT
TRBD1 TRBJ1-2 NA TRBV6-5 CASTRGENYGYTF TGTGCCAGCACCAGGGGGGAGAACTATGGCTACACCTTC
TRBD1 TRBJ2-2 many TRBV11-2 CASSSFKGQGSGELFF TGTGCCAGCAGCTCCTTTAAGGGACAGGGTTCCGGGGAGCTGTTTTTT
TRBD2 TRBJ2-2 few TRBV6-8 CASSYGFSSGRARTGELFF TGTGCCAGCAGTTACGGGTTCTCTAGCGGGAGGGCCAGGACCGGGGAGCTGTTTTTT
NA TRBJ2-1 NA TRBV6-2/TRBV6-3 CASSYPRLENNEQFF TGTGCCAGCAGTTACCCCCGACTAGAAAACAATGAGCAGTTCTTC
NA TRBJ2-7 many TRBV7-2 CASSLARGRGYEQYF TGTGCCAGCAGCTTAGCTCGTGGGAGGGGGTACGAGCAGTACTTC
TRBD2 TRBJ2-1 few TRBV12-3/TRBV12-4 CASSLIPGVAGGPVNEQFF TGTGCCAGCAGTTTAATCCCCGGGGTAGCGGGAGGGCCAGTAAATGAGCAGTTCTTC
TRBD2 TRBJ2-1 few TRBV9 CASSGGGITSYNEQFF TGTGCCAGCAGCGGGGGGGGTATTACCTCCTACAATGAGCAGTTCTTC
NA TRBJ2-5 NA TRBV12-3/TRBV12-4 CASSLQNRVAETQYF TGTGCCAGCAGTTTACAGAACCGGGTTGCCGAGACCCAGTACTTC
NA TRBJ1-6 NA TRBV4-2 CASRLRDGDSPLHF TGTGCCAGCCGACTCCGGGACGGGGATTCACCCCTCCACTTT
NA TRBJ1-5 few TRBV19 CASSIDGDRNQPQHF TGTGCCAGTAGTATAGACGGGGACCGCAATCAGCCCCAGCATTTT
NA TRBJ2-7 NA TRBV6-1 CASSEALLTSWQYF TGTGCCAGCAGTGAAGCGCTTCTAACGAGTTGGCAGTACTTC
NA TRBJ1-5 many TRBV4-2 CASSQDGGQPQHF TGTGCCAGCAGCCAAGATGGAGGTCAGCCCCAGCATTTT
TRBD1 TRBJ1-5 NA TRBV6-1 CASVSGQGANQPQHF TGTGCCAGCGTTTCGGGACAGGGGGCGAATCAGCCCCAGCATTTT
NA TRBJ1-2 few TRBV18 CASSRERVEDGYTF TGTGCCAGCTCACGAGAGAGGGTGGAGGACGGCTACACCTTC
TRBD2 TRBJ2-7 few TRBV20-1 CSAGSSGRSSYEQYF TGCAGTGCTGGATCTAGCGGGAGGAGCTCCTACGAGCAGTACTTC
NA TRBJ2-1 NA TRBV7-9 CASRSLAEQFF TGTGCCAGCAGGTCACTCGCGGAGCAGTTCTTC
NA TRBJ2-7 NA TRBV13 CASSRRQGGLMEEQYF TGTGCCAGCAGCCGCCGCCAGGGGGGGTTAATGGAAGAGCAGTACTTC
NA TRBJ2-4 NA TRBV10-2 CASSEVLLKNIQYF TGCGCCAGCAGTGAAGTCTTACTCAAAAACATTCAGTACTTC
NA TRBJ2-7 few TRBV7-9 CASSPFPGFSYEQYF TGTGCCAGCAGCCCGTTCCCGGGATTTTCCTACGAGCAGTACTTC
NA TRBJ2-3 few TRBV28 CASTPGGSGFTDTQYF TGTGCCAGCACTCCCGGGGGAAGCGGATTCACAGATACGCAGTATTTT
NA TRBJ2-2 few TRBV5-6 CASSLGSGIPSNTGELFF TGTGCCAGCAGCTTGGGGTCAGGAATACCGTCGAACACCGGGGAGCTGTTTTTT
TRBD1 TRBJ1-5 NA TRBV29-1 CSVVDRGRQPQHF TGCAGCGTCGTCGACAGGGGGCGTCAGCCCCAGCATTTT
TRBD2 TRBJ2-1 NA TRBV7-2 CASSPTGGSNEQFF TGTGCCAGCTCCCCCACGGGAGGGAGTAATGAGCAGTTCTTC
NA TRBJ2-7 NA TRBV6-5 CASSTTGSYEQYF TGTGCCAGCAGTACCACAGGGAGCTACGAGCAGTACTTC
NA TRBJ2-7 few TRBV18 CASSPLDSYEQYF TGTGCCAGCTCACCCCTGGACAGTTACGAGCAGTACTTC
NA TRBJ1-3 few TRBV7-9 CASSLVGPGNTIYF TGTGCCAGCAGCTTAGTGGGGCCTGGAAACACCATATATTTT
NA TRBJ2-7 few TRBV28 CATHRRTYEQYF TGTGCCACTCATCGGCGAACCTACGAGCAGTACTTC
TRBD2 TRBJ2-7 NA TRBV28 CASTLGGGGTYEQYF TGTGCCAGCACCCTGGGGGGGGGAGGGACCTACGAGCAGTACTTC
NA TRBJ2-7 NA TRBV11-2 CASSPLGGLSYEQYF TGTGCCAGCAGCCCCCTTGGGGGGCTCTCCTACGAGCAGTACTTC
TRBD1 TRBJ1-2 few TRBV10-1 CASSPGQVNYGYTF TGCGCCAGCAGCCCGGGACAGGTGAACTATGGCTACACCTTC
TRBD2 TRBJ2-3 NA TRBV3-1 CASSQELGLAGSQDTQYF TGTGCCAGCAGCCAAGAGTTGGGACTAGCGGGGTCCCAAGATACGCAGTATTTT
TRBD2 TRBJ2-7 NA TRBV11-2 CASSHGTSAGYEQYF TGTGCCAGCAGCCACGGGACTAGCGCAGGGTACGAGCAGTACTTC
NA TRBJ2-5 NA TRBV6-1 CASSGVRDEGIETQYF TGTGCCAGCAGCGGGGTAAGGGACGAAGGTATCGAGACCCAGTACTTC
TRBD1 TRBJ2-1 few TRBV7-6 CASSSIRTGMNNEQFF TGTGCCAGCAGCTCAATCAGGACAGGGATGAACAATGAGCAGTTCTTC
NA TRBJ2-2 few TRBV28 CASRRLVGGTGELFF TGTGCCAGCAGAAGACTCGTCGGCGGCACCGGGGAGCTGTTTTTT
TRBD2 TRBJ2-1 NA TRBV2 CASSESGGREEQFF TGTGCCAGCAGTGAAAGTGGCGGGCGGGAGGAGCAGTTCTTC
TRBD1 TRBJ2-2 NA TRBV28 CASSPPGTGLTGELFF TGTGCCAGCAGCCCGCCCGGGACAGGGTTAACCGGGGAGCTGTTTTTT
TRBD1 TRBJ1-4 many TRBV7-8 CASSKGQGNEKLFF TGTGCCAGCAGCAAGGGACAGGGAAACGAAAAACTGTTTTTT
NA TRBJ2-7 NA TRBV6-1 CASSYHPLASGEWEQYF TGTGCCAGCAGTTACCACCCCCTGGCTTCGGGTGAATGGGAGCAGTACTTC
TRBD1 TRBJ1-2 NA TRBV19 CASSDHDRGLGGYTF TGTGCCAGTAGTGACCACGACAGGGGTCTCGGTGGCTACACCTTC